Shown below are 28 T cell receptor beta chains from a single sample sequenced in a study of T cells in Graves' hyperthyroidism and ophthalmopathy. RNA transcripts gave rise to amplified TCR beta CDR3 regions. A set of HTBI primers served as the primers for a first-round RT-PCR of the TCR CDR3. In TCRdb, the multiplex PCR reads were re-called with MiXCR into one record per CDR3 protein. The data show over 250,000 distinct CDR3 sequences, around a quarter seen once. The material sequenced was blood. The receptors were gathered from a man in his forties with Graves' hyperthyroidism that later progressed to Graves' ophthalmopathy.

This clonotype has at least ten counts. The V call is TRBV30, the J call TRBJ2-4; 12 bases line up with TRBD2. The germline CDR1 and CDR2 sequences are GTSNPN and SVGIG (reference sequence). V shed 4 bases, J shed 3 bases, and the junction held 10 bases outside the gene matches. The CDR3 is made up of 17 amino acids. CDR3 sequence (DNA): TGTGCCTGGACCCTAGCGGGAGGGGTGTCTGGCAAAAACATTCAGTACTTC. Its translation is CAWTLAGGVSGKNIQYF. Complete variable domain (other parts from reference TRBV30 and TRBJ2-4): SQTIHQWPATLVQPVGSPLSLECTVEGTSNPNLYWYRQAAGRGLQLLFYSVGIGQISSEVPQNLSASRPQDRQFILSSKKLLLSDSGFYLCAWTLAGGVSGKNIQYFGAGTRLSVL.

This clonotype was found many times. CDR3: CAISESFVRAYEQYF. The CDR3 DNA follows: TGTGCCATCAGTGAGTCTTTTGTGAGGGCATACGAGCAGTACTTC. The chain is built from TRBV10-3 and TRBJ2-7; a possible D gene is TRBD2 (5 bases). From germline, CDR1 is ENHRY and CDR2 SYGVKD. The CDR3 is made up of 15 amino acids. The germline V and J ends were trimmed by 0 bases and 4 bases, with 13 bases remaining between them.

This clonotype was found many times. The chain has TRBV20-1 and TRBJ1-2, with D tentatively TRBD1 (5 bases). The CDR3 contains 14 residues. Trimming removed 6 bases from V and 4 bases from J, with 18 bases in between. CDR1 is DFQATT, CDR2 SNEGSKA, per germline (reference sequence). CDR3 nucleotides: TGCAGTGCGGGACTGGGCGTGGGTCCCTATGGCTACACCTTC. This encodes CSAGLGVGPYGYTF.

This chain connects TRBV28 to TRBJ2-7; possibly TRBD2 for D (5 bases). Trimming removed 7 bases from V and 3 bases from J, with 16 bases in between. This CDR3 has 14 residues. CDR1 MDHEN and CDR2 SYDVKM come from the germline V gene. The CDR3 region is CASTTGDGVYEQYF. The DNA for the CDR3 is TGTGCCAGCACCACTGGTGACGGGGTCTACGAGCAGTACTTC.

The chain uses TRBV11-2 and TRBJ2-5; tentative D call: TRBD2 (6 bases). Germline V gene data show CDR1 as SGHAT and CDR2 as FQNNGV. The CDR3 extends over 14 amino acids. V was shortened by 1 base and J by 5 bases, with 11 bases between the two germline ends. This CDR3 is CASSLVAGRETQYF. In nucleotides, the CDR3 is TGTGCCAGCAGCTTAGTAGCAGGGAGGGAGACCCAGTACTTC. Based on the CDR3 plus reference TRBV11-2 and TRBJ2-5, the full variable domain is EAGVAQSPRYKIIEKRQSVAFWCNPISGHATLYWYQQILGQGPKLLIQFQNNGVVDDSQLPKDRFSAERLKGVDSTLKIQPAKLEDSAVYLCASSLVAGRETQYFGPGTRLLVL.

The gene calls are TRBV27 and TRBJ1-1, with D maybe TRBD1 (5 bases). Germline V CDR1 and CDR2: MNHEY, SMNVEV (reference sequence). The CDR3 covers 13 residues. Trimming removed 6 bases from V and 0 bases from J, with 8 bases in between. As DNA, the CDR3 is TGTGCCAGCAGAGACAGACTGAACACTGAAGCTTTCTTT. Protein sequence: CASRDRLNTEAFF.

The table lists this clonotype with many counts. The rearrangement joins TRBV12-3 or TRBV12-4 to TRBJ2-5; D gene ambiguous. The CDR3 sequence is 13 residues long. V was trimmed by 9 bases and J by 2 bases, leaving 13 bases between them. The CDR3 nucleotides read TGTGCCAGTACAGACTGGCTACAAGAGACCCAGTACTTC. Protein sequence: CASTDWLQETQYF.

In its sample, this clonotype was seen many times. The chain carries TRBV15 and TRBJ2-5; D gene ambiguous. V dropped 1 base and J dropped 2 bases, with 11 bases sitting between them. The CDR3 length is 15 residues. The germline V gene has CDR1 LNHNV and CDR2 YYDKDF (reference sequence). CDR3 in DNA: TGTGCCACCAGCAGAGGGCTGGGCGGACAAGAGACCCAGTACTTC. As protein: CATSRGLGGQETQYF.

This clonotype was recorded many times. The rearrangement joins TRBV14 to TRBJ2-5, with TRBD2 as a possible D gene (5 bases). CDR1 and CDR2 (germline): SGHDN, FVKESK. This CDR3 is built from 15 residues. Trimming took 0 bases from V and 4 from J, leaving 12 bases between them. In DNA, the CDR3 is TGTGCCAGCAGCCAAGATCGGCTAGCTGCAGAGACCCAGTACTTC. It specifies CASSQDRLAAETQYF.

This clonotype has at least ten counts. The chain couples TRBV18 to TRBJ2-4; D is unclear. With 3 bases removed from V and 8 bases from J, the gap between germline ends came to 8 bases. Germline V gives CDR1 KGHSH, CDR2 LQKENI. The CDR3 runs 12 residues. This CDR3 is CASSPGMDIQYF. DNA for the CDR3: TGTGCCAGCTCACCGGGAATGGACATTCAGTACTTC.

The V and J genes are TRBV24-1 and TRBJ2-5; possible D gene TRBD1, 6 bases. This CDR3 region has 13 residues. Germline loops: CDR1 KGHDR, CDR2 SFDVKD. V was pared by 4 bases and J by 1 base, with 6 bases between. The CDR3 DNA sequence: TGTGCCACCAGTGAGGGGGCCCAAGAGACCCAGTACTTC. Translated, it gives CATSEGAQETQYF.

In its sample, this clonotype was seen many times. V usage is TRBV5-1 and J usage is TRBJ1-2; 7 bases line up with TRBD1. Germline CDR1 SGHRS, CDR2 YFSETQ. The V segment lost 5 bases and the J segment 8 bases; nucleotides outside the gene matches: 18. The CDR3 has 16 amino acids. The CDR3 protein is CASRVAYEGAQRGYTF. In DNA, the CDR3 is TGCGCCAGCAGGGTCGCTTACGAGGGGGCGCAAAGAGGCTACACCTTC.

This clonotype was counted many times. The chain couples TRBV6-5 to TRBJ1-3; a possible D gene is TRBD1 (5 bases). V gave up 0 bases and J gave up 4 bases, with 10 bases separating them. The CDR3 runs to 15 residues. CDR1 is MNHEY, CDR2 SVGAGI, per germline. The chain's CDR3 is CASSYSGEVGNTIYF. The CDR3, as DNA: TGTGCCAGCAGTTACTCAGGGGAGGTGGGAAACACCATATATTTT.

This clonotype was counted ten times or more. This sequence joins TRBV7-8 and TRBJ2-2; D possibly corresponds to TRBD2 (6 bases). There are 15 residues in the CDR3. V was cut by 5 bases and J by 1 base, with 11 bases left in between. Germline V gene data show CDR1 as SGHVS and CDR2 as FQNEAQ. The CDR3 DNA reads TGTGCCAGCAGCAAAGGGACTCTGAACACCGGGGAGCTGTTTTTT. This sequence encodes CASSKGTLNTGELFF.

This clonotype was seen ten or more times. This chain uses TRBV20-1 with TRBJ2-7, with D perhaps matching TRBD2 (6 bases). The CDR3 covers 15 residues. In germline, CDR1 is DFQATT, CDR2 SNEGSKA (reference sequence). Deletions cut 0 bases from V and 4 bases from J, with 16 bases between. CDR3 sequence: CSARDPGGTLYEQYF. The DNA of the CDR3 is TGCAGTGCTAGAGATCCTGGTGGGACTTTATACGAGCAGTACTTC.

This clonotype was found many times. V and J are TRBV29-1 and TRBJ2-7; TRBD2 matches 12 bases. This CDR3 has 17 amino acids. With 7 bases clipped from V and 5 bases from J, the junction kept 18 bases outside the gene matches. Germline V gene data show CDR1 as SQVTM and CDR2 as ANQGSEA. CDR3 amino acids: CSALGLAGGPSLNEQYF. In DNA form, the CDR3 reads TGCAGCGCACTAGGGCTAGCGGGAGGGCCATCGTTGAACGAGCAGTACTTC.

This clonotype was recorded at least ten times. This rearrangement joins TRBV5-1 to TRBJ2-7; 8 bases are a match to TRBD2. CDR1 SGHRS and CDR2 YFSETQ come from the germline V gene. This CDR3 is 15 amino acids long. The V and J ends lost 4 bases and 2 bases, in that order; junction bases with no gene match: 8. The CDR3: CASSGGSGITYEQYF. In nucleotides, the CDR3 is TGCGCCAGCAGCGGAGGTAGCGGGATTACCTACGAGCAGTACTTC.

This clonotype was detected many times. The junction departs from the called germline gene at one end, perhaps through a read error. This chain connects TRBV30 to TRBJ1-5, with TRBD1 as a possible D gene (6 bases). Germline V gene data show CDR1 as GTSNPN and CDR2 as SVGIG (reference sequence). The CDR3 has 15 residues. The chain's CDR3 is CAWSDGGRSNQLQHF. In DNA form, the CDR3 reads TGTGCCTGGAGTGACGGGGGCAGGAGCAATCAGCTCCAGCATTTT.

Many counts were recorded for this clonotype. The rearrangement links TRBV7-9 to TRBJ2-5; 8 bases are shared with TRBD2. This CDR3 region has 16 residues. Germline V lookup: CDR1 SEHNR, CDR2 FQNEAQ (reference sequence). Trimming cost V 8 bases and J 5 bases; bases outside gene matches: 16. CDR3 residues: CASVRSGSPRGETQYF. CDR3 nucleotides: TGTGCCAGCGTGCGCAGCGGGAGTCCACGCGGGGAGACCCAGTACTTC.

The chain links TRBV12-3 or TRBV12-4 to TRBJ2-2; tentatively, D is TRBD1 (5 bases). CDR3 size: 14 residues. Trimming shortened V by 4 bases and J by 4 bases, and 10 bases separated the two germline ends. DNA for the CDR3: TGTGCCAGCAGTTCTAGGGGTGGCACCGGGGAGCTGTTTTTT. Protein sequence: CASSSRGGTGELFF.

This clonotype occurred many times. The rearrangement uses TRBV6-5 and TRBJ2-2; 10 bases align to TRBD2. Germline assignment: CDR1 MNHEY and CDR2 SVGAGI. The V segment lost 5 bases and the J segment 1 base; nucleotides outside the gene matches: 4. The CDR3 is 16 amino acids. CDR3 in DNA: TGTGCCAGCAGTCGCCTAGCGGGAGAGAACACCGGGGAGCTGTTTTTT. Amino acids: CASSRLAGENTGELFF.

This clonotype was seen many times. This chain links TRBV11-2 with TRBJ1-1; D remains ambiguous. Germline CDR1 reads SGHAT; CDR2 reads FQNNGV. The V and J ends lost 4 bases and 0 bases respectively, with 3 bases between them. The CDR3 is 12 amino acids. The CDR3 nucleotides are TGTGCCAGCAGCTACGTGAACACTGAAGCTTTCTTT. This gives the protein CASSYVNTEAFF.

Ten or more counts support this clonotype. V and J are TRBV5-4 and TRBJ2-2; TRBD1 matches 7 bases. Germline trimming cut 5 bases from V and 0 bases from J; bases unmatched to any gene: 4. The CDR3 covers 15 residues. CDR1 and CDR2 (germline): SGHNT, YYREEE (reference sequence). The CDR3 DNA reads as TGTGCCAGCAGGAGGGACAGAGCGAACACCGGGGAGCTGTTTTTT. It translates to CASRRDRANTGELFF.

This chain uses TRBV9 with TRBJ2-5, with TRBD1 as a possible D gene (5 bases). Trimming removed 2 bases at V and 5 bases at J, with 10 bases between. The CDR3 spans 13 residues. Germline-derived CDR1 and CDR2 are SGDLS and YYNGEE. The CDR3 DNA sequence: TGTGCCAGCAGCGTCAGGGTGGGGGAGACCCAGTACTTC. Encoded protein: CASSVRVGETQYF.

The V and J genes are TRBV12-3 or TRBV12-4 and TRBJ2-7; D remains unclear. The CDR3 spans 14 residues. The V end was cut by 5 bases, the J end by 6 bases, with 17 bases between. The chain's CDR3 is CASSQLRLVGEQYF. CDR3 in DNA: TGTGCCAGCAGTCAACTCCGACTGGTTGGCGAGCAGTACTTC.

This clonotype was recorded many times. The CDR3 protein is CASTTRDTGFIKAFF. CDR3 nucleotide sequence: TGTGCCAGCACAACCCGGGACACCGGTTTTATAAAAGCTTTCTTT. The V call is TRBV12-3 or TRBV12-4, the J call TRBJ1-1; TRBD1 is a possible D gene (6 bases). The CDR3 is made up of 15 amino acids. Deletions cut 7 bases from V and 9 bases from J, with 24 bases between.

The chain is built from TRBV2 and TRBJ2-5; 9 bases map to TRBD1. CDR3 length: 15 residues. Germline V gene sequence: CDR1 SNHLY, CDR2 FYNNEI. V was clipped by 5 bases and J by 2 bases; unmatched bases: 6. CDR3 loop: CASSLDRGQQETQYF. DNA for the CDR3: TGTGCCAGCAGTTTGGACAGGGGCCAACAAGAGACCCAGTACTTC.

This clonotype was seen at least ten times. The genes are TRBV29-1 and TRBJ2-5, with 8 bases lining up with TRBD2. Germline trimming cut 7 bases from V and 5 bases from J; bases unmatched to any gene: 15. Germline-derived CDR1 and CDR2 are SQVTM and ANQGSEA. The CDR3 spans 15 residues. For the CDR3, the DNA is TGCAGCGCCGAGACCGGGACTAGGGTCCGGGAGACCCAGTACTTC. Its translation: CSAETGTRVRETQYF. Looking up the rest from reference TRBV29-1 and TRBJ2-5 gives the full variable domain: SAVISQKPSRDICQRGTSLTIQCQVDSQVTMMFWYRQQPGQSLTLIATANQGSEATYESGFVIDKFPISRPNLTFSTLTVSNMSPEDSSIYLCSAETGTRVRETQYFGPGTRLLVL.